What follows are 17 T cell receptor beta chains derived from one specimen sequenced in a study of T-cell memory formation after mild COVID-19. In TCRdb, the 5' RACE reads were re-called with MiXCR into one record per CDR3 protein. The sample holds about 240,000 distinct CDR3 sequences, roughly 10% seen once. Input material: PBMCs or a T cell subset sorted from them (not recorded which). The receptors stem from a man between 18 and 29 years old who had mild COVID-19 (a few samples of this study predate the infection). Cell type and time point are not known.

The chain uses TRBV25-1 and TRBJ2-1; the D is unclear. This CDR3 is built from 11 residues. Trimming cost V 8 bases and J 8 bases, with 10 bases left between them. The germline V gene encodes CDR1 MGHDK and CDR2 SYGVNS. Here the CDR3 reads CASGKLDEQFF. CDR3 bases: TGTGCCAGCGGGAAGCTGGATGAGCAGTTCTTC.

This clonotype was picked up a small number of times. The J gene is TRBJ1-5, the V gene TRBV7-6; no clear D. The germline CDR1 and CDR2 sequences are SGHVS and FNYEAQ. V was clipped by 0 bases and J by 3 bases, with 9 bases between them. This CDR3 contains 15 residues. The chain's CDR3 is CASSLASGLNQPQHF. In DNA, the CDR3 is TGTGCCAGCAGCTTAGCGTCAGGACTCAATCAGCCCCAGCATTTT.

This clonotype was seen a few times. Germline is not matched at one junction end, which may reflect a read error. The J gene is TRBJ1-2, the V gene TRBV7-7; D is undetermined. The CDR3 has 14 amino acids. The V gene's germline CDR1 is SSHAT and CDR2 FNYEAQ (reference sequence). CDR3 sequence reads: CASSLYTQDYGYTF. The CDR3 bases are TGTGCTAGCAGCTTGTATACCCAGGACTATGGCTACACCTTC. The variable domain in full, completed from reference TRBV7-7 and TRBJ1-2, reads GAGVSQSPRYKVTKRGQDVTLRCDPISSHATLYWYQQALGQGPEFLTYFNYEAQPDKSGLPSDRFSAERPEGSISTLTIQRTEQRDSAMYRCASSLYTQDYGYTFGSGTRLTVV.

The chain couples TRBV28 to TRBJ2-5; D is ambiguous. This CDR3 comprises 12 residues. In germline, CDR1 is MDHEN, CDR2 SYDVKM. With 10 bases removed from V and 3 bases from J, the gap between germline ends came to 12 bases. The CDR3 DNA reads TGTGCCACTACCCAGGATGAAGAGACCCAGTACTTC. Protein product: CATTQDEETQYF.

The chain couples TRBV4-3 to TRBJ1-1, with D unresolved. Trimming pared 1 base from V and 2 bases from J, leaving 8 bases between. The CDR3 is made up of 14 amino acids. From germline, CDR1 is LGHNA and CDR2 YSLEER. DNA of the CDR3: TGCGCCAGCAGCCAAGCACACACTAACACTGAAGCTTTCTTT. This gives the protein CASSQAHTNTEAFF.

This chain links TRBV7-2 with TRBJ2-5, with TRBD2 identical over 12 bases. This CDR3 has 15 residues. From germline, CDR1 is SGHTA and CDR2 FQGNSA. V lost 5 bases and J lost 4; bases outside the gene matches: 5. The CDR3, as DNA: TGTGCCAGCAGCACTCTAGCGGGGGGGAGAGAGACCCAGTACTTC. This gives the protein CASSTLAGGRETQYF.

The chain recombines TRBV4-3 with TRBJ2-5; 10 bases fit TRBD2. CDR1 and CDR2 from the germline V gene are LGHNA and YSLEER. V was pared by 4 bases and J by 2 bases, with 4 bases of the junction left unmatched. This CDR3 region has 15 residues. This CDR3 reads CASSRAGGRQETQYF. The CDR3 DNA reads as TGCGCCAGCAGCCGAGCGGGGGGGCGACAAGAGACCCAGTACTTC.

This clonotype was detected only a few times. This chain links TRBV20-1 with TRBJ2-1; D is perhaps TRBD2 (6 bases). In germline, CDR1 is DFQATT, CDR2 SNEGSKA (reference sequence). Trimming cost V 0 bases and J 2 bases, with 8 bases left between them. The CDR3 is made up of 14 amino acids. The CDR3 is CSARDGGTYNEQFF. The CDR3 nucleotides read TGCAGTGCTAGAGATGGGGGGACCTACAATGAGCAGTTCTTC.

The V call is TRBV7-2, the J call TRBJ2-7; tentatively, D is TRBD1 (6 bases). The germline V and J ends were trimmed by 0 bases and 3 bases, with 12 bases remaining between them. In germline, CDR1 is SGHTA, CDR2 FQGNSA. The CDR3 sequence is 15 residues long. This chain's CDR3 is CASSLAIRDNYEQYF. The CDR3 DNA reads as TGTGCCAGCAGCTTAGCTATACGGGACAACTACGAGCAGTACTTC.

This clonotype was recorded many times. The V and J genes are TRBV30 and TRBJ2-7; no clear D. The CDR3 is made up of 13 amino acids. V lost 0 bases, J lost 4 bases, and 10 bases lay in between. Looked up from germline, CDR1 is GTSNPN and CDR2 is SVGIG (reference sequence). The CDR3 DNA follows: TGTGCCTGGAGTGTTACTAAGGGTTACGAGCAGTACTTC. The encoded protein is CAWSVTKGYEQYF.

This chain joins TRBV28 and TRBJ2-3, with D possibly called TRBD1 or TRBD2 (5 bases each). There are 16 residues in the CDR3. V lost 5 bases to trimming and J lost 3 bases, with 18 bases between them. CDR1 MDHEN and CDR2 SYDVKM come from the germline V gene. The CDR3 loop reads CASSARDPRGTDTQYF. DNA of the CDR3: TGTGCCAGCAGTGCCCGGGACCCTCGAGGGACAGATACGCAGTATTTT. The full variable domain, rest sourced from reference TRBV28 and TRBJ2-3, is DVKVTQSSRYLVKRTGEKVFLECVQDMDHENMFWYRQDPGLGLRLIYFSYDVKMKEKGDIPEGYSVSREKKERFSLILESASTNQTSMYLCASSARDPRGTDTQYFGPGTRLTVL.

The genes are TRBV5-1 and TRBJ2-5; the match to TRBD1 covers 11 bases. CDR1 and CDR2 from the germline V gene are SGHRS and YFSETQ. CDR3 length equals 15 residues. V gave up 5 bases and J gave up 5 bases; unmatched junction bases: 8. The CDR3 loop is CASSPGQGAVETQYF. CDR3 nucleotides: TGCGCCAGCAGTCCAGGACAGGGGGCGGTTGAGACCCAGTACTTC.

About this clonotype itself: A much larger clone differs from this one at a single base, so this may be a read error. The J gene is TRBJ1-2, the V gene TRBV2, with D uncertain. The CDR3 loop spans 13 amino acids. Per the germline V gene, CDR1 is SNHLY and CDR2 is FYNNEI. The CDR3 sequence is CASSVTELDGYAF. In DNA, the CDR3 is TGTGCCAGCAGTGTAACGGAACTAGATGGCTACGCCTTC.

The V call is TRBV6-6, the J call TRBJ2-7; maybe TRBD2 (5 bases). The germline V gene encodes CDR1 MNHNY and CDR2 SVGAGI (reference sequence). The CDR3 contains 12 residues. The V end lost 2 bases, the J end lost 6 bases, and 8 bases lay between the germline ends. DNA for the CDR3: TGTGCCAGCAGTTACACGGGGTCCGAGCAGTACGTC. Protein product: CASSYTGSEQYV.

This clonotype occurred many times. The chain has TRBV25-1 and TRBJ2-5; 11 bases match TRBD1. There are 18 residues in the CDR3. V was clipped by 0 bases and J by 6 bases; unmatched bases: 12. The germline V gene has CDR1 MGHDK and CDR2 SYGVNS. The CDR3 region has the DNA TGTGCCAGCAGTGAATATAAGGGACAGGGGGTAAGGGCACAGACCCAGTACTTC. Translation gives CASSEYKGQGVRAQTQYF.

This clonotype showed up just a few times. The chain is built from TRBV2 and TRBJ2-2, with no clear D. The germline V gene has CDR1 SNHLY and CDR2 FYNNEI. The CDR3 has 13 amino acids. Trimming took 6 bases from V and 2 from J, leaving 7 bases between them. CDR3 protein: CASRQRNTGELFF. Written as DNA, the CDR3 is TGTGCCAGCAGACAGAGAAACACCGGGGAGCTGTTTTTT.

This clonotype was seen more than once but under ten times. The chain recombines TRBV4-3 with TRBJ2-4; unclear D gene. The V gene lost 3 bases and the J gene lost 1 base, with 10 bases spanning the gap. The CDR3 spans 15 residues. Looked up from germline, CDR1 is LGHNA and CDR2 is YSLEER. CDR3 coding DNA: TGCGCCAGCAGCCACAAGGGATCTGCCAAAAACATTCAGTACTTC. This gives the protein CASSHKGSAKNIQYF.